Given below is one T cell receptor beta chain in context. The data belong to a study of blood T cell repertoires in COVID-19. Study at large: Whether acute or convalescent, the COVID-19 samples came from the United States, Italy and Spain.

Using immunoSEQ multiplex PCR, the repertoire was profiled, and TCRdb retains in-frame clones only, with some absent. The sample yields around 260,000 clones, approximately 83% seen once. Seattle-derived patients entered the study during active infection and were followed longitudinally. The sample was peripheral blood. This TCR came from a person aged 70 to 85 with COVID-19, enrolled during active disease.

The DNA for the CDR3 is TGTGCCAGCAGCGGAGATAGCGGACCCACCGGGGAGCTGTTTTTT. Its protein product is CASSGDSGPTGELFF. V and J are TRBV9 and TRBJ2-2; tentatively, D is TRBD2 (6 bases). V gave up 3 bases and J gave up 4 bases, with 13 bases separating them. The CDR3 contains 15 residues. The germline CDR1 and CDR2 sequences are SGDLS and YYNGEE.